The 30 T cell receptor beta chains given below trace back to one sample, sequenced in a study of blood T cell repertoires in COVID-19. The table came from immunoSEQ multiplex PCR; TCRdb's copy has only in-frame clones and leaves some out. The table includes roughly 96,000 clones, around 81% detected once. The sequencing sample was made of peripheral blood. All receptors derive from a man in his 60s with acute or convalescent COVID-19.

The rearrangement uses TRBV6-5 and TRBJ2-1; D not resolved. The V and J ends lost 10 bases and 6 bases respectively, with 10 bases between them. Germline CDR1 MNHEY, CDR2 SVGAGI. The CDR3 sequence is 11 residues long. This chain's CDR3 is CATLRGNEQFF. In DNA, the CDR3 is TGTGCCACCCTCCGAGGCAATGAGCAGTTCTTC.

This clone was counted once. Other DNA variants within this sample encode the same CDR3. The CDR3, as DNA: TGTGCCAGCAGCCAAGATCGGGGATATGGCTACACCTTC. Its translation is CASSQDRGYGYTF. The J gene is TRBJ1-2, the V gene TRBV3-1 (or the pseudogene TRBV3-2), with no clear D. The CDR3 extends over 13 amino acids. Deletions cut 0 bases from V and 5 bases from J, with 7 bases between. Germline V gene sequence: CDR1 LGHDT, CDR2 YNNKEL (reference sequence).

This clone was found once. The V call is TRBV6-5, the J call TRBJ1-2, with D possibly TRBD1 on 5 matching bases. Per the germline V gene, CDR1 is MNHEY and CDR2 is SVGAGI. The CDR3 contains 14 residues. V lost 5 bases, J lost 2 bases, and 12 bases lay in between. The CDR3 coding sequence is TGTGCCAGCAGTCCAGGGTTTGTGAACTATGGCTACACCTTC. This gives the protein CASSPGFVNYGYTF.

The rearrangement joins TRBV5-1 to TRBJ2-1; 9 bases are shared with TRBD2. The CDR3 runs 13 residues. J gave up 10 bases and V 6 bases, and 8 bases lay outside the gene matches. The V gene's germline CDR1 is SGHRS and CDR2 YFSETQ. This CDR3 reads CASKASGTSEQFF. The CDR3 bases are TGCGCCAGCAAGGCTAGCGGGACCTCGGAGCAGTTCTTC.

The V call is TRBV29-1, the J call TRBJ2-2, with TRBD2 matching 7 bases. V shed 5 bases, J shed 5 bases, and the junction held 17 bases outside the gene matches. The CDR3 runs to 17 residues. Looked up from germline, CDR1 is SQVTM and CDR2 is ANQGSEA. CDR3 DNA: TGCAGCGTTAGGAGGGTGGGTCTAGCGGAGACTACCGGGGAGCTGTTTTTT. Translating it yields CSVRRVGLAETTGELFF.

The gene calls are TRBV10-3 and TRBJ2-2, with TRBD2 matching over 9 bases. This CDR3 has 15 amino acids. J was trimmed by 6 bases and V by 3 bases; bases with no gene match: 5. CDR1 and CDR2 (germline): ENHRY, SYGVKD. The CDR3 region has the DNA TGTGCCATCAGTGATGGTAGCGGGAGTTCCGGGGAGCTGTTTTTT. It yields the protein CAISDGSGSSGELFF.

As for this clone: Other DNA sequences in the same sample also yield this CDR3. V usage is TRBV6-5 and J usage is TRBJ1-1; D remains ambiguous. There are 13 residues in the CDR3. In germline, CDR1 is MNHEY, CDR2 SVGAGI. With 3 bases removed from V and 1 base from J, the gap between germline ends came to 6 bases. The CDR3 reads CASSYRGNTEAFF. Here the CDR3 DNA reads TGTGCCAGCAGTTATAGAGGGAACACTGAAGCTTTCTTT.

The CDR3 spells CASSIQRLQPQHF. In DNA, the CDR3 is TGTGCCAGTAGTATACAGCGCTTACAGCCCCAGCATTTT. The chain couples TRBV19 to TRBJ1-5; D is ambiguous. V was trimmed by 2 bases and J by 7 bases, leaving 9 bases between them. CDR1 is LNHDA, CDR2 SQIVND, per germline (reference sequence). The CDR3 length is 13 residues.

This chain links TRBV3-1 (or the pseudogene TRBV3-2) with TRBJ1-1; D is uncertain. The CDR3 totals 12 residues. The V end lost 3 bases, the J end lost 10 bases, and 12 bases lay between the germline ends. Germline V gives CDR1 LGHDT, CDR2 YNNKEL (reference sequence). Here the CDR3 DNA reads TGTGCCAGCAGCCAGGGGAGTCTGGTAGCTTTCTTT. Translating gives CASSQGSLVAFF.

J is TRBJ1-5 and V is TRBV19; D might be TRBD1 (5 bases). This CDR3 contains 13 residues. The germline V gene encodes CDR1 LNHDA and CDR2 SQIVND (reference sequence). V shed 10 bases and J shed 5 bases, with 15 bases lying between them. The CDR3 is CAIGIWGDQPQHF. CDR3 DNA: TGTGCCATCGGGATCTGGGGGGATCAGCCCCAGCATTTT.

This CDR3 reads CASSLDKTGVYV. CDR3 bases: TGTGCCAGCAGCTTAGATAAGACAGGCGTGTACGTC. This sequence joins TRBV11-2 and TRBJ2-7, with D maybe TRBD1 (6 bases). V was clipped by 0 bases and J by 12 bases, with 12 bases between them. The germline gives CDR1 SGHAT, CDR2 FQNNGV. The CDR3 extends over 12 amino acids.

This chain links TRBV5-6 with TRBJ2-7; 11 bases fit TRBD1. The germline gives CDR1 SGHDT, CDR2 YYEEEE. CDR3 length: 15 amino acids. V was clipped by 0 bases and J by 4 bases; unmatched bases: 3. CDR3 region: CASSLGTGGRYEQYV. In nucleotides, the CDR3 is TGTGCCAGCAGCTTGGGGACAGGGGGCCGATACGAGCAGTACGTC.

This clone came up a few times. The chain recombines TRBV10-1 with TRBJ1-1, with TRBD1 identical over 8 bases. The CDR3 covers 14 residues. V dropped 4 bases and J dropped 5; count of bases not matched to a gene: 6. The germline gives CDR1 WNHNN, CDR2 SYGVQD (reference sequence). CDR3 loop: CASSGGHRGTEAFF. The DNA for the CDR3 is TGCGCCAGCAGTGGAGGGCACAGGGGGACTGAAGCTTTCTTT.

The chain employs TRBV7-2 and TRBJ2-3, with 7 bases identical to TRBD1. V lost 1 base, J lost 9 bases, and 7 bases stayed unmatched. The germline V gene encodes CDR1 SGHTA and CDR2 FQGNSA. CDR3 length: 14 residues. The CDR3 sequence is CASSLEPGGRTQYF. CDR3 nucleotide sequence: TGTGCCAGCAGCTTAGAGCCAGGGGGTAGGACGCAGTATTTT.

The DNA for the CDR3 is TGCGCCAGCAGCTTGGCCTCCGGGACTAGCGGGGGCCTTTACGAGCAGTACTTC. Amino acids: CASSLASGTSGGLYEQYF. The V and J genes are TRBV5-1 and TRBJ2-7; 14 bases align to TRBD2. Germline CDR1 SGHRS, CDR2 YFSETQ. J gave up 4 bases and V 0 bases, and 9 bases lay outside the gene matches. This CDR3 has 18 residues.

This clone came up a few times. The gene calls are TRBV3-1 (or the pseudogene TRBV3-2) and TRBJ2-5, with 9 bases aligning to TRBD1. CDR3 length: 20 residues. The germline gives CDR1 LGHDT, CDR2 YNNKEL (reference sequence). After removal of 2 bases from V and 2 bases from J, the junction contained 18 bases not matched to a gene. The CDR3 sequence is CASSQLASYTGGAGQETQYF. The CDR3 nucleotides are TGTGCCAGCAGCCAACTCGCCTCCTATACAGGGGGCGCGGGACAAGAGACCCAGTACTTC.

This clone has only a few counts. The rearrangement links TRBV19 to TRBJ1-2, with a weak D call TRBD1 (6 bases). Germline V lookup: CDR1 LNHDA, CDR2 SQIVND (reference sequence). V was trimmed by 6 bases and J by 5 bases, leaving 25 bases between them. The CDR3 loop spans 17 amino acids. CDR3: CASSIYSVQGVLYGYTF. The CDR3 region has the DNA TGTGCCAGTAGCATCTACTCTGTACAGGGCGTTTTATATGGCTACACCTTC.

V and J are TRBV5-1 and TRBJ1-2, with D perhaps TRBD1 (5 bases). The CDR3 runs 12 residues. Trimming stripped 4 bases from V and 8 bases from J, with 12 bases between. From germline, CDR1 is SGHRS and CDR2 YFSETQ. In DNA form, the CDR3 reads TGCGCCAGCAGCGACCAGGGTGCAGGCTACACCTTC. Protein: CASSDQGAGYTF.

The chain recombines TRBV21-1 with TRBJ1-5; the table's D call, TRBD1, has no DNA check behind it. TRBV21-1 is assigned pseudogene status. This CDR3 spans 14 amino acids. The CDR3 region is CASTGASSNQPQHF. CDR3 DNA: TGTGCCAGCACAGGGGCGAGCAGCAATCAGCCCCAGCATTTT.

The CDR3 DNA follows: TGTGCCAGCAGCTTAGGGGCGGGAGGGGCCTTAGGTGAGCAGTTCTTC. Encoded protein: CASSLGAGGALGEQFF. The rearrangement joins TRBV7-2 to TRBJ2-1, with TRBD2 identical over 9 bases. This CDR3 spans 16 amino acids. The J segment lost 9 bases and the V segment lost 1 base, leaving 10 bases of the junction unmatched. Germline V CDR1 and CDR2: SGHTA, FQGNSA. Drawing the rest from reference TRBV7-2 and TRBJ2-1, the complete variable domain is GAGVSQSPSNKVTEKGKDVELRCDPISGHTALYWYRQSLGQGLEFLIYFQGNSAPDKSGLPSDRFSAERTGGSVSTLTIQRTQQEDSAVYLCASSLGAGGALGEQFFGPGTRLTVL.

The chain links TRBV2 to TRBJ2-7; 7 bases are a match to TRBD1. From germline, CDR1 is SNHLY and CDR2 FYNNEI. This CDR3 region has 15 residues. Losses at the gene ends were 3 bases for V and 3 bases for J; bases not matched to a gene: 8. The CDR3 protein is CASSDRGRWHYEQYV. The DNA of the CDR3 is TGTGCCAGCAGTGATAGGGGGCGGTGGCACTACGAGCAGTACGTC.

The chain couples TRBV20-1 to TRBJ1-2; D gene unclear. The V and J ends lost 3 bases and 2 bases respectively, with 7 bases between them. The CDR3 runs to 12 residues. CDR1 is DFQATT and CDR2 is SNEGSKA in the germline V gene (reference sequence). CDR3 residues: CSASTGNYGYTF. CDR3 nucleotides: TGCAGTGCTAGTACGGGAAACTATGGCTACACCTTC.

CDR3 protein: CASSGREQETQYF. CDR3 bases: TGCGCCAGCAGCGGGAGGGAGCAAGAGACCCAGTACTTC. The chain combines TRBV5-1 with TRBJ2-5, with 7 bases matching TRBD2. The CDR3 spans 13 residues. From germline, CDR1 is SGHRS and CDR2 YFSETQ. Trimming cost V 4 bases and J 2 bases; bases outside gene matches: 2.

The chain combines TRBV4-1 with TRBJ2-3; 10 bases line up with TRBD1. CDR3 length equals 15 residues. The V gene's germline CDR1 is MGHRA and CDR2 YSYEKL. Losses at the gene ends were 4 bases for V and 4 bases for J; bases not matched to a gene: 5. The CDR3 DNA reads as TGCGCCAGCAGCCCCCTCGGGACAGGGGCAGATACGCAGTATTTT. Amino acids: CASSPLGTGADTQYF.

The rearrangement uses TRBV6-5 and TRBJ2-7; 8 positions agree with TRBD1. The CDR3 spans 15 residues. V shed 6 bases and J 2 bases; nucleotides not matched to a gene: 9. Germline CDR1 is MNHEY and CDR2 is SVGAGI. The CDR3 bases are TGTGCCAGCAGGATCGGACAGGGTGCAACCTACGAGCAGTACTTC. It translates to CASRIGQGATYEQYF.

The J gene is TRBJ2-2, the V gene TRBV11-3, with D maybe TRBD1 (5 bases). The CDR3 contains 13 residues. Per the germline V gene, CDR1 is SGHNT and CDR2 is YENEEA. Trimming stripped 8 bases from V and 8 bases from J, with 15 bases between. The CDR3 bases are TGTGCCAGCCGCGGCAGGGTCACTGGGGAGCTGTTTTTT. Translating gives CASRGRVTGELFF.

This chain links TRBV19 with TRBJ1-4, with TRBD1 identical over 7 bases. The germline CDR1 and CDR2 sequences are LNHDA and SQIVND (reference sequence). The V and J ends lost 7 bases and 4 bases, in that order; junction bases with no gene match: 9. The CDR3 is 15 residues long. The CDR3 region is CASKTATGLNEKLFF. The DNA of the CDR3 is TGTGCCAGTAAGACTGCGACAGGGCTTAATGAAAAACTGTTTTTT.

This clone was observed a few times. The V call is TRBV5-1, the J call TRBJ2-2; 8 bases are shared with TRBD1. The CDR3 covers 14 residues. V was clipped by 7 bases and J by 6 bases; unmatched bases: 8. Germline loops: CDR1 SGHRS, CDR2 YFSETQ. For the CDR3, the DNA is TGCGCCAGCGAACGGGGACAGGTTCCCGGGGAGCTGTTTTTT. Residues: CASERGQVPGELFF. The full variable domain, rest sourced from reference TRBV5-1 and TRBJ2-2, is KAGVTQTPRYLIKTRGQQVTLSCSPISGHRSVSWYQQTPGQGLQFLFEYFSETQRNKGNFPGRFSGRQFSNSRSEMNVSTLELGDSALYLCASERGQVPGELFFGEGSRLTVL.

The genes are TRBV29-1 and TRBJ1-2; the D gene is possibly TRBD1 (6 bases). The CDR3 is made up of 13 amino acids. In germline, CDR1 is SQVTM, CDR2 ANQGSEA. V was clipped by 2 bases and J by 4 bases, with 11 bases between them. CDR3 residues: CSVESGEGYGYTF. Here the CDR3 DNA reads TGCAGCGTTGAATCAGGGGAGGGCTATGGCTACACCTTC.

Only one count was recorded for this clone. The rearrangement uses TRBV30 and TRBJ2-7; TRBD1 aligns across 9 bases. V lost 2 bases and J lost 10; bases outside the gene matches: 6. Germline values: CDR1 GTSNPN, CDR2 SVGIG (reference sequence). This CDR3 spans 12 amino acids. The CDR3 sequence: CAWSTPTGGQYF. CDR3 bases: TGTGCCTGGAGTACCCCTACAGGGGGCCAGTACTTC.